The 23 T cell receptor beta chains below all came from one sample that was sequenced in a study of blood T cell repertoires in COVID-19. Sequenced by immunoSEQ multiplex PCR; TCRdb stores in-frame clones only, minus some. The sample records 270,000 or so clones, under 90% being singletons. The sequenced sample consisted of peripheral blood. The receptors shown here come from a human donor in a cohort sampled during active COVID-19.

This clone was picked up one time. The chain uses TRBV4-3 and TRBJ1-4; TRBD1 aligns across 11 bases. The CDR3 spans 15 residues. V trimming: 4 bases; J trimming: 5 bases; junction bases outside the gene matches: 3. Germline values: CDR1 LGHNA, CDR2 YSLEER. The CDR3 loop is CASSPWTGGNEKLFF. In DNA, the CDR3 is TGCGCCAGCAGCCCCTGGACAGGGGGCAATGAAAAACTGTTTTTT.

This chain connects TRBV18 to TRBJ2-7, with TRBD2 matching over 8 bases. After removal of 3 bases from V and 6 bases from J, the junction contained 16 bases not matched to a gene. Per the germline V gene, CDR1 is KGHSH and CDR2 is LQKENI. The CDR3 is 17 amino acids. The CDR3 region has the DNA TGTGCCAGCTCACCTACGGCCAGCGGGGGACCCGCTCGCGAGCAGTACTTC. Translation gives CASSPTASGGPAREQYF.

This clone was counted only a few times. V and J are TRBV7-9 and TRBJ2-1; 8 bases map to TRBD2. Trimming cost V 9 bases and J 6 bases; bases outside gene matches: 13. Germline V CDR1 and CDR2: SEHNR, FQNEAQ (reference sequence). The CDR3 spans 15 residues. DNA for the CDR3: TGTGCCAGGAGGGGTACAGCGGGAGTTCTCAATGAGCAGTTCTTC. Encoded protein: CARRGTAGVLNEQFF.

This clone has just one count. This rearrangement joins TRBV2 to TRBJ2-5; TRBD2 matches 12 bases. The V segment lost 6 bases and the J segment 1 base; nucleotides outside the gene matches: 6. The CDR3 has 16 amino acids. CDR1 and CDR2 from the germline V gene are SNHLY and FYNNEI. The CDR3, as DNA: TGTGCCAGCAGGCTACTAGCGGGGGGCCTCCAAGAGACCCAGTACTTC. Its translation: CASRLLAGGLQETQYF.

The rearrangement joins TRBV15 to TRBJ1-1, with D perhaps TRBD1 (5 bases). The CDR3 is 13 residues long. V was clipped by 5 bases and J by 5 bases, with 12 bases between them. The germline V gene encodes CDR1 LNHNV and CDR2 YYDKDF (reference sequence). Written as DNA, the CDR3 is TGTGCCACCAGCCAGGACAAGGGGACTGAAGCTTTCTTT. Amino acid sequence: CATSQDKGTEAFF.

This chain links TRBV6-5 with TRBJ1-1; D is ambiguous. CDR1 and CDR2 (germline): MNHEY, SVGAGI. This CDR3 comprises 13 residues. The ends were cut back, 2 bases at V and 5 bases at J, with 9 bases in the middle. This chain's CDR3 is CASSYERKTEAFF. The CDR3 bases are TGTGCCAGCAGTTACGAGCGGAAGACTGAAGCTTTCTTT.

The genes are TRBV2 and TRBJ2-7, with D hard to call. CDR1 and CDR2 (germline): SNHLY, FYNNEI. Trimming left V 5 bases short and J 4 bases short, with 9 bases between. The CDR3 is made up of 12 amino acids. The CDR3 DNA follows: TGTGCCAGCAGTCCTTCCAGATACGAGCAGTACTTC. It specifies CASSPSRYEQYF.

This clone showed up just once. The V and J genes are TRBV4-3 and TRBJ1-3; D is uncertain. Germline V lookup: CDR1 LGHNA, CDR2 YSLEER. This CDR3 has 13 amino acids. The V gene lost 3 bases and the J gene lost 2 bases, with 5 bases spanning the gap. The CDR3 coding sequence is TGCGCCAGCAGCCAGTCGGCTGGAAACACCATATATTTT. This encodes CASSQSAGNTIYF.

V usage is TRBV24-1 and J usage is TRBJ1-1, with 7 bases matching TRBD1. Germline V gives CDR1 KGHDR, CDR2 SFDVKD. The CDR3 extends over 14 amino acids. V was clipped by 7 bases and J by 0 bases; unmatched bases: 4. CDR3 in amino acids: CATRKGQMNTEAFF. The CDR3 region has the DNA TGTGCCACCAGAAAGGGACAGATGAACACTGAAGCTTTCTTT.

V and J are TRBV5-4 and TRBJ2-1, with 7 bases that match TRBD2. The CDR3 has 16 amino acids. Per the germline V gene, CDR1 is SGHNT and CDR2 is YYREEE (reference sequence). Trimming cost V 0 bases and J 7 bases; bases outside gene matches: 10. The DNA for the CDR3 is TGTGCCAGCAGCTTGGGGGCGGGAGTAAGCAGGAATGAGCAGTTCTTC. Protein product: CASSLGAGVSRNEQFF.

The genes are TRBV7-8 and TRBJ2-5; weak D call: TRBD2 (5 bases). V lost 4 bases and J lost 5, with 14 bases in between. This CDR3 region has 14 residues. Germline V gene data show CDR1 as SGHVS and CDR2 as FQNEAQ. The CDR3 coding sequence is TGTGCCAGCAGCTCGCGTCCTACGGGGGAGACCCAGTACTTC. It codes for CASSSRPTGETQYF. Full variable domain (remainder filled in from reference TRBV7-8 and TRBJ2-5): GAGVSQSPRYKVAKRGQDVALRCDPISGHVSLFWYQQALGQGPEFLTYFQNEAQLDKSGLPSDRFFAERPEGSVSTLKIQRTQQEDSAVYLCASSSRPTGETQYFGPGTRLLVL.

This rearrangement joins TRBV29-1 to TRBJ1-4, with D perhaps TRBD1 (6 bases). This CDR3 is built from 17 residues. Germline loops: CDR1 SQVTM, CDR2 ANQGSEA. V dropped 4 bases and J dropped 3 bases, with 21 bases sitting between them. The CDR3 bases are TGCAGCGTTGGAATTGGTACAGGGACCTGGCCTAATGAAAAACTGTTTTTT. This sequence encodes CSVGIGTGTWPNEKLFF.

The chain has TRBV7-9 and TRBJ2-5; a weak D match, TRBD2 (7 bases). The CDR3 is 15 amino acids. V was pared by 2 bases and J by 5 bases, with 15 bases between. Germline V CDR1 and CDR2: SEHNR, FQNEAQ (reference sequence). The CDR3 loop reads CASSLFGGPRETQYF. CDR3 in DNA: TGTGCCAGCAGCTTATTCGGGGGGCCTCGGGAGACCCAGTACTTC.

The gene calls are TRBV5-6 and TRBJ1-1; D perhaps matches TRBD1 (6 bases). CDR1 and CDR2 (germline): SGHDT, YYEEEE. The CDR3 loop spans 17 amino acids. V was pared by 3 bases and J by 1 base, with 19 bases between. Written as DNA, the CDR3 is TGTGCCAGCAGCTCTTACTCTACGGACAGCTCGAACACTGAAGCTTTCTTT. The encoded protein is CASSSYSTDSSNTEAFF.

V and J are TRBV19 and TRBJ2-2; TRBD2 is a possible D gene (5 bases). CDR3 length equals 13 residues. CDR1 LNHDA and CDR2 SQIVND come from the germline V gene (reference sequence). With 3 bases removed from V and 6 bases from J, the gap between germline ends came to 8 bases. The CDR3 DNA is TGTGCCAGTAGTATCTCGAGGGCCGGGGAGCTGTTTTTT. This gives the protein CASSISRAGELFF.

V usage is TRBV5-4 and J usage is TRBJ2-7, with a weak D call TRBD1 (6 bases). The V gene lost 4 bases and the J gene lost 1 base, with 18 bases spanning the gap. The CDR3 totals 16 residues. Looked up from germline, CDR1 is SGHNT and CDR2 is YYREEE (reference sequence). The CDR3 DNA reads TGTGCCAGCAGCCCCAGTGGAGACAGGAGGTCCTACGAGCAGTACTTC. It encodes CASSPSGDRRSYEQYF.

This rearrangement joins TRBV29-1 to TRBJ1-4; TRBD1 is a possible D gene (5 bases). Between the trimmed V and J ends, which lost 3 bases and 10 bases, there was a span of 15 bases. The CDR3 runs to 13 residues. CDR1 is SQVTM and CDR2 is ANQGSEA in the germline V gene. The CDR3 reads CSVEEGRLGKLFF. The CDR3 nucleotides are TGCAGCGTTGAGGAGGGGCGACTTGGAAAACTGTTTTTT.

CDR3 sequence: CASSLGWTGAYNSPLHF. DNA for the CDR3: TGTGCCAGCAGCCTGGGGTGGACAGGGGCCTATAATTCACCCCTCCACTTT. This chain uses TRBV3-1 (or the pseudogene TRBV3-2) with TRBJ1-6; 9 nucleotides match TRBD1. Germline CDR1 reads LGHDT; CDR2 reads YNNKEL (reference sequence). The CDR3 loop spans 17 amino acids. Losses at the gene ends were 4 bases for V and 2 bases for J; bases not matched to a gene: 6.

V is TRBV27 and J is TRBJ2-7; 8 nucleotides line up with TRBD1. Germline loops: CDR1 MNHEY, CDR2 SMNVEV (reference sequence). V lost 3 bases and J lost 6; bases outside the gene matches: 7. CDR3 length equals 14 residues. The CDR3 region is CASSFVQGAGEQYF. CDR3 DNA: TGTGCCAGCAGTTTTGTGCAGGGGGCGGGCGAGCAGTACTTC.

As concerns this clone: This specimen includes other DNA sequences encoding the same CDR3. The chain carries TRBV7-2 and TRBJ2-1, with D unclear. Trimming removed 5 bases at V and 7 bases at J, with 9 bases between. Germline lookup yields CDR1 SGHTA and CDR2 FQGNSA. This CDR3 contains 12 residues. The CDR3 nucleotides are TGTGCCAGCAGCCCCCCCGGTAATGAGCAGTTCTTC. It codes for CASSPPGNEQFF.

J is TRBJ1-4 and V is TRBV14; TRBD1 agrees at 8 bases. From germline, CDR1 is SGHDN and CDR2 FVKESK. V dropped 4 bases and J dropped 8; count of bases not matched to a gene: 6. The CDR3 length is 14 residues. CDR3 in DNA: TGTGCCAGCAGCCCGGACAGGGTGGGGGAAAAACTGTTTTTT. This translates into CASSPDRVGEKLFF.

The J gene is TRBJ2-5, the V gene TRBV7-9; 7 bases map to TRBD2. This CDR3 is 14 amino acids long. V shed 4 bases, J shed 4 bases, and the junction held 6 bases outside the gene matches. Germline loops: CDR1 SEHNR, CDR2 FQNEAQ (reference sequence). The DNA for the CDR3 is TGTGCCAGCAGCTCTCGGACTAGAGGAGAGACCCAGTACTTC. Amino acid sequence: CASSSRTRGETQYF.

The rearrangement links TRBV5-4 to TRBJ1-6, with D possibly being TRBD1 (6 bases). CDR1 is SGHNT and CDR2 is YYREEE in the germline V gene (reference sequence). The CDR3 is 15 residues long. V was trimmed by 2 bases and J by 13 bases, leaving 19 bases between them. In DNA form, the CDR3 reads TGTGCCAGCAGCTTACAGGGACCGTCCGCCACTCCCCTCCACTTT. Translated, it gives CASSLQGPSATPLHF.